These 14 T cell receptor beta chains originate from one sample sequenced in a study of T cells in Graves' hyperthyroidism and ophthalmopathy. Researchers amplified the TCR beta CDR3 regions from RNA transcripts. HTBI primers were employed in a first-round RT-PCR of the TCR CDR3. TCRdb reprocessed the multiplex PCR reads with MiXCR, giving one entry per CDR3 protein. The sample records around 600,000 distinct CDR3 sequences, roughly 14% being singletons. The sample was blood. The receptors originated from a woman between 45 and 60 years old with Graves' ophthalmopathy.

There are many counts of this clonotype. J is TRBJ2-5 and V is TRBV6-5; 12 positions match TRBD2. CDR3 size: 16 residues. Germline-derived CDR1 and CDR2 are MNHEY and SVGAGI. Trimming at V came to 0 bases and at J to 5 bases, leaving 4 bases not matched to a gene. The CDR3 nucleotides read TGTGCCAGCAGTTACTCCTGGCTAGCGGGAGGGGAGACCCAGTACTTC. This encodes CASSYSWLAGGETQYF.

This clonotype occurred many times. This rearrangement joins TRBV14 to TRBJ2-2, with 14 bases that match TRBD2. The germline V gene encodes CDR1 SGHDN and CDR2 FVKESK. The CDR3 sequence is 17 residues long. V dropped 3 bases and J dropped 7; count of bases not matched to a gene: 7. The CDR3 coding sequence is TGTGCCAGCAGCCAGAGGGGACTAGCGGGAGATCTCGGGGAGCTGTTTTTT. Translated: CASSQRGLAGDLGELFF. Drawing the rest from reference TRBV14 and TRBJ2-2, the complete variable domain is EAGVTQFPSHSVIEKGQTVTLRCDPISGHDNLYWYRRVMGKEIKFLLHFVKESKQDESGMPNNRFLAERTGGTYSTLKVQPAELEDSGVYFCASSQRGLAGDLGELFFGEGSRLTVL.

In this sample, this clonotype turned up many times. The chain is built from TRBV18 and TRBJ1-2; maybe TRBD1 (6 bases). The V end lost 6 bases, the J end lost 1 base, and 9 bases lay between the germline ends. The CDR3 contains 13 residues. Germline-derived CDR1 and CDR2 are KGHSH and LQKENI. CDR3 nucleotide sequence: TGTGCCAGCTCCGGGACAATTAACTATGGCTACACCTTC. Protein sequence: CASSGTINYGYTF.

This clonotype came up many times. The chain recombines TRBV6-5 with TRBJ2-7; D assignment may be TRBD1 or TRBD2 (5 bases each). Germline loops: CDR1 MNHEY, CDR2 SVGAGI. The V end was cut by 4 bases, the J end by 1 base, with 17 bases between. This CDR3 has 16 amino acids. CDR3 DNA: TGTGCCAGCAGTTTAAACGGGGAAAGGGGTTCCTACGAGCAGTACTTC. Its protein is CASSLNGERGSYEQYF.

In its sample, this clonotype was seen a few times. The V call is TRBV24-1, the J call TRBJ2-2; 7 nucleotides agree with TRBD1. The CDR3 runs to 14 residues. Germline-derived CDR1 and CDR2 are KGHDR and SFDVKD. With 4 bases clipped from V and 6 bases from J, the junction kept 4 bases outside the gene matches. The CDR3 nucleotides are TGTGCCACCAGTGACCCCCAGGGGGCCGGGGAGCTGTTTTTT. It is translated as CATSDPQGAGELFF.

This clonotype was counted a few times. V and J are TRBV28 and TRBJ2-1; possibly TRBD1 for D (6 bases). The ends were cut back, 1 base at V and 14 bases at J, with 12 bases in the middle. The CDR3 consists of 12 residues. Germline V lookup: CDR1 MDHEN, CDR2 SYDVKM. CDR3 sequence: CASSLLGAPEFF. In DNA, the CDR3 is TGTGCCAGCAGTTTATTGGGGGCCCCGGAGTTCTTC.

This clonotype was detected a few times. V is TRBV19 and J is TRBJ2-7; 8 bases map to TRBD1. Trimming removed 4 bases from V and 0 bases from J; junction bases left unmatched: 5. Germline V CDR1 and CDR2: LNHDA, SQIVND (reference sequence). The CDR3 covers 15 residues. In DNA, the CDR3 is TGTGCCAGTAGTACCTCGACAGGGGTCTCCTACGAGCAGTACTTC. This codes for CASSTSTGVSYEQYF.

In the case of this clonotype: Relative to the germline gene, one junction end is altered; a read error may explain this. This chain connects TRBV29-1 to TRBJ2-3; D assignment may be TRBD1 or TRBD2 (5 bases each). The CDR3 is 14 residues long. Per the germline V gene, CDR1 is SQVTM and CDR2 is ANQGSEA. The CDR3 spells CSVEVGEVTDTQYF. CDR3 bases: TGCAGCGTAGAAGTGGGGGAAGTGACAGATACGCAGTATTTT.

This clonotype appeared a few times. Since a much larger clone is just one base distant, this may be a read error. The J gene is TRBJ2-1, the V gene TRBV3-1, with D possibly being TRBD1 or TRBD2 (5 bases each). The V gene lost 3 bases and the J gene lost 4 bases, with 16 bases spanning the gap. The length of the CDR3 is 16 residues. CDR1 and CDR2 (germline): LGHDT, YNNKEL (reference sequence). CDR3 region: CASSHSRLRGYNEQFF. DNA of the CDR3: TGTGCCAGCAGCCACTCAAGGCTGAGGGGTTACAATGAGCAGTTCTTC.

This clonotype was observed a handful of times. This sequence joins TRBV6-1 and TRBJ2-7; no definite D call. V was cut by 5 bases and J by 7 bases, with 15 bases left in between. The CDR3 length is 13 residues. From germline, CDR1 is MNHNS and CDR2 SASEGT. The CDR3 sequence: CASSLRAHWEQYF. As DNA, the CDR3 is TGTGCCAGCAGTCTAAGGGCCCATTGGGAGCAGTACTTC.

This clonotype was recorded at least ten times. The genes are TRBV29-1 and TRBJ2-1, with TRBD2 matching 7 bases. The junction had 11 bases not matched to a gene; V was cut back by 5 bases and J by 4 bases. Germline CDR1 SQVTM, CDR2 ANQGSEA. The CDR3 runs to 15 residues. The CDR3 DNA is TGCAGCGTTCTCGGTGGGCAGCGGGATTACAATGAGCAGTTCTTC. It specifies CSVLGGQRDYNEQFF.

This clonotype was seen ten or more times. The chain joins TRBV6-1 to TRBJ2-1, with TRBD2 identical over 13 bases. Germline V gives CDR1 MNHNS, CDR2 SASEGT. The length of the CDR3 is 14 residues. V was pared by 6 bases and J by 7 bases, with 3 bases of the junction left unmatched. This CDR3 is CASSGTSGANEQFF. As DNA, the CDR3 is TGTGCCAGCAGCGGGACTAGCGGGGCAAATGAGCAGTTCTTC.

The sample holds many counts of this clonotype. The chain joins TRBV9 to TRBJ1-6; D not certain. The CDR3 has 12 residues. CDR1 and CDR2 (germline): SGDLS, YYNGEE. The V end lost 5 bases, the J end lost 7 bases, and 7 bases lay between the germline ends. For the CDR3, the DNA is TGTGCCAGCAGTGCGACCAATTCACCCCTCCACTTT. As protein: CASSATNSPLHF.

This clonotype was recorded at least ten times. The gene calls are TRBV5-1 and TRBJ2-1, with D possibly TRBD1 on 5 matching bases. V lost 4 bases and J lost 7, with 12 bases in between. From germline, CDR1 is SGHRS and CDR2 YFSETQ. CDR3 length: 13 amino acids. CDR3 residues: CASSPGAPNEQFF. CDR3 sequence (DNA): TGCGCCAGCAGCCCTGGGGCACCAAATGAGCAGTTCTTC.